This T cell receptor (beta chain) comes out of a study of beta chain features in type 1 diabetes. Study conclusions and caveats: When Type 1 diabetes patients were examined, their TCRB CDR3s proved moderately but significantly shorter in all four CD4+ subsets.

A remark on this clone: Its antigen is currently unknown.

It was via CD45RO/CCR7/CD25/CD127/CD95/CD27 that CD4+ naive, central memory, regulatory and stem cell-like memory cells were sorted. The purity of all sorted populations exceeded 95%. TCRB transcripts that were expressed got sequenced, as all of the isolated RNA had been reverse transcribed. Assay: immunoSEQ multiplex PCR; the TCRdb copy retains only in-frame clones and omits some. This table has about 620,000 clones, 15% to 18% appearing once. Germline CDR1 and CDR2: SGHAT and FQNNGV. With 1 base removed from V and 4 bases from J, the gap between germline ends came to 12 bases. This CDR3 comprises 15 residues.

Sequencing used naive CD4+ T cells from blood. The TCR was taken from a man aged 18-30 years in good health. V is TRBV11-2 and J is TRBJ2-3; TRBD2 is a possible D gene (7 bases). The CDR3 bases are TGTGCCAGCAGCTTAGTGATAGGGGGGGCAGATACGCAGTATTTT. Its protein product is CASSLVIGGADTQYF.